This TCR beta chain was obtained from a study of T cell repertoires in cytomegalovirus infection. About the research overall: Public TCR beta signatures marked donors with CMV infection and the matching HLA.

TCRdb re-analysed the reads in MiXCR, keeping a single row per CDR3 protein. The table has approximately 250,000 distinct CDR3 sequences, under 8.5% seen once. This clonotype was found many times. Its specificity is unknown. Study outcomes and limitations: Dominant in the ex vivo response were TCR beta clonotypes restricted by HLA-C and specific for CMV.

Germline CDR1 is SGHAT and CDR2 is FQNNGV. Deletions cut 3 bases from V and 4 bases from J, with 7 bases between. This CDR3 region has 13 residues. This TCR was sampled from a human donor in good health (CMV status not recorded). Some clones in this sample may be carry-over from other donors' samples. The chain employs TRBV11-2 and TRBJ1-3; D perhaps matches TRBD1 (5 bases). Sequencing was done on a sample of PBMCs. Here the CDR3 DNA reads TGTGCCAGCAGCTTGGGACTGGGAAACACCATATATTTT. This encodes CASSLGLGNTIYF.